These 24 T cell receptor beta chains came from one sample sequenced in a study of CD8 T cells in ankylosing spondylitis. TCRdb redid the calling of the 5' RACE reads with MiXCR, one entry per CDR3 protein. Of 150,000 to 200,000 distinct CDR3 sequences listed, 11% are singletons. Sequencing input: blood, either unsorted or a sorted T cell fraction (not recorded which). The receptors stem from a male donor with ankylosing spondylitis or in good health (not recorded which).

This clonotype was found many times. The rearrangement joins TRBV29-1 to TRBJ2-7; 11 positions agree with TRBD1. From germline, CDR1 is SQVTM and CDR2 ANQGSEA. V dropped 1 base and J dropped 0; count of bases not matched to a gene: 2. The CDR3 has 15 amino acids. For the CDR3, the DNA is TGCAGCGTTGAAGGGACAGGGGGCTACTCCTACGAGCAGTACTTC. Translating gives CSVEGTGGYSYEQYF.

In this sample, this clonotype turned up many times. This chain joins TRBV5-1 and TRBJ2-1; maybe TRBD1 (6 bases). The CDR3 runs 13 residues. Trimming pared 4 bases from V and 5 bases from J, leaving 10 bases between. CDR1 and CDR2 from the germline V gene are SGHRS and YFSETQ. The CDR3 loop is CASSVDSHNEQFF. CDR3 bases: TGCGCCAGCAGCGTGGACAGTCACAATGAGCAGTTCTTC.

This clonotype was seen repeatedly, ten times or more. The rearrangement links TRBV9 to TRBJ2-7; D is perhaps TRBD1 or TRBD2 (5 bases each). This CDR3 is built from 13 residues. In germline, CDR1 is SGDLS, CDR2 YYNGEE. V was shortened by 2 bases and J by 7 bases, with 13 bases between the two germline ends. CDR3 DNA: TGTGCCAGCAGCGTCTCAGGGACCCGGGAGCAGTACTTC. Its translation: CASSVSGTREQYF.

The sample holds many counts of this clonotype. The V call is TRBV20-1, the J call TRBJ2-3, with 15 bases fitting TRBD2. V gave up 0 bases and J gave up 3 bases; unmatched junction bases: 4. The length of the CDR3 is 17 residues. In germline, CDR1 is DFQATT, CDR2 SNEGSKA (reference sequence). The CDR3 DNA reads as TGCAGTGCTAGAGATTGGACTAGCGGGAGGGGGACAGATACGCAGTATTTT. Translation: CSARDWTSGRGTDTQYF.

In this sample, this clonotype turned up a few times. The genes are TRBV5-1 and TRBJ2-6; 9 bases line up with TRBD1. CDR1 and CDR2 from the germline V gene are SGHRS and YFSETQ. Trimming removed 0 bases from V and 0 bases from J; junction bases left unmatched: 10. The CDR3 is 20 residues long. The CDR3 DNA reads as TGCGCCAGCAGCTTGGTGATAGGGACAGGGTCATTCTCTGGGGCCAACGTCCTGACTTTC. Translated: CASSLVIGTGSFSGANVLTF.

This clonotype was seen at least ten times. The chain is built from TRBV3-1 and TRBJ2-1; D gene unclear. Trimming took off 0 bases at V and 8 bases at J, with 8 bases between the two ends. The CDR3 totals 13 residues. From germline, CDR1 is LGHDT and CDR2 YNNKEL (reference sequence). CDR3 protein: CASSQDEGYEQFF. DNA of the CDR3: TGTGCCAGCAGCCAAGATGAAGGGTATGAGCAGTTCTTC.

This chain uses TRBV10-3 with TRBJ2-7; D ambiguous. V lost 0 bases and J 6 bases, leaving 15 bases between the germline ends. This CDR3 contains 15 residues. Germline CDR1 is ENHRY and CDR2 is SYGVKD. CDR3 sequence (DNA): TGTGCCATCAGTGAGTCGACGGGCATCGGCTCCGAGCAGTACTTC. Its protein product is CAISESTGIGSEQYF.

This clonotype has ten or more counts. The chain employs TRBV6-5 and TRBJ2-3; TRBD2 agrees at 10 bases. The germline V gene encodes CDR1 MNHEY and CDR2 SVGAGI. With 6 bases clipped from V and 1 base from J, the junction kept 7 bases outside the gene matches. The CDR3 length is 16 residues. The chain's CDR3 is CASSRAAGGGTDTQYF. CDR3 DNA: TGTGCCAGCAGCCGCGCAGCGGGAGGGGGCACAGATACGCAGTATTTT.

Ten or more counts support this clonotype. The chain carries TRBV5-1 and TRBJ2-3; no clear D gene. Germline CDR1 is SGHRS and CDR2 is YFSETQ. There are 13 residues in the CDR3. V lost 4 bases, J lost 4 bases, and 10 bases lay in between. The CDR3 sequence: CASSPARPDTQYF. The CDR3 nucleotides read TGCGCCAGCAGCCCAGCGAGGCCAGATACGCAGTATTTT.

This chain links TRBV28 with TRBJ2-3; no clear D. Trimming left V 5 bases short and J 0 bases short, with 9 bases between. Germline CDR1 and CDR2: MDHEN and SYDVKM. The CDR3 has 14 amino acids. The DNA of the CDR3 is TGTGCCAGCAGTAGCCGTGCTAGCACAGATACGCAGTATTTT. Translation: CASSSRASTDTQYF.

The J gene is TRBJ2-7, the V gene TRBV11-2; D is possibly TRBD1 (6 bases). Trimming cost V 1 base and J 5 bases, with 15 bases left between them. The CDR3 contains 15 residues. CDR1 is SGHAT and CDR2 is FQNNGV in the germline V gene. CDR3 in DNA: TGTGCCAGCAGCTTAGGGGGGCGATATGGCAACGAGCAGTACTTC. Translating it yields CASSLGGRYGNEQYF.

The chain links TRBV7-9 to TRBJ2-1, with D uncertain. V was pared by 2 bases and J by 7 bases, with 6 bases between. This CDR3 has 12 amino acids. Germline-derived CDR1 and CDR2 are SEHNR and FQNEAQ (reference sequence). The CDR3 DNA follows: TGTGCCAGCAGCTTAATAGCAAATGAGCAGTTCTTC. Residues: CASSLIANEQFF. The full variable domain, in which reference TRBV7-9 and TRBJ2-1 provide the parts outside the CDR3, is DTGVSQNPRHKITKRGQNVTFRCDPISEHNRLYWYRQTLGQGPEFLTYFQNEAQLEKSRLLSDRFSAERPKGSFSTLEIQRTEQGDSAMYLCASSLIANEQFFGPGTRLTVL.

This clonotype turned up a few times. V and J are TRBV7-2 and TRBJ1-2; TRBD1 aligns across 10 bases. V gave up 6 bases and J gave up 4 bases; unmatched junction bases: 8. Germline V gene sequence: CDR1 SGHTA, CDR2 FQGNSA. This CDR3 comprises 15 residues. The CDR3 nucleotides are TGTGCCAGCAGATCCGGGACAGGGGTAGGCTATGGCTACACCTTC. This gives the protein CASRSGTGVGYGYTF.

At least ten counts were recorded for this clonotype. This chain uses TRBV6-5 with TRBJ2-3; D may be TRBD2 (5 bases). V dropped 4 bases and J dropped 2 bases, with 10 bases sitting between them. Germline lookup yields CDR1 MNHEY and CDR2 SVGAGI. This CDR3 has 14 amino acids. The CDR3 region is CASSFGGPTDTQYF. Written as DNA, the CDR3 is TGTGCCAGCAGTTTCGGCGGGCCCACAGATACGCAGTATTTT.

This chain links TRBV4-3 with TRBJ1-6, with D possibly being TRBD1 (5 bases). CDR1 and CDR2 from the germline V gene are LGHNA and YSLEER. Trimming shortened V by 0 bases and J by 7 bases, and 13 bases separated the two germline ends. The CDR3 is made up of 16 amino acids. CDR3 coding DNA: TGCGCCAGCAGCCAAGATAGCAGGGTCGCAAATTCACCCCTCCACTTT. This encodes CASSQDSRVANSPLHF.

This clonotype was counted many times. The rearrangement joins TRBV10-3 to TRBJ1-6; no firm D call. The V end lost 1 base, the J end lost 2 bases, and 12 bases lay between the germline ends. The CDR3 extends over 17 amino acids. Germline V gene sequence: CDR1 ENHRY, CDR2 SYGVKD. The CDR3 region has the DNA TGTGCCATCAGTGAGTTTAGCGGCGGCACCTATAATTCACCCCTCCACTTT. It codes for CAISEFSGGTYNSPLHF.

This clonotype was observed at least ten times. The chain joins TRBV6-5 to TRBJ1-4; D is unresolved. V lost 0 bases and J lost 2, with 13 bases in between. This CDR3 is built from 17 residues. Per germline, CDR1 MNHEY and CDR2 SVGAGI. The CDR3 spells CASSYSTGRATNEKLFF. The CDR3 nucleotides read TGTGCCAGCAGTTACTCAACCGGGCGGGCTACTAATGAAAAACTGTTTTTT.

This clonotype was detected many times. The rearrangement joins TRBV18 to TRBJ1-5; D uncertain. The germline V gene has CDR1 KGHSH and CDR2 LQKENI. The CDR3 sequence is 14 residues long. The V gene lost 2 bases and the J gene lost 3 bases, with 8 bases spanning the gap. The CDR3 coding sequence is TGTGCCAGCTCACCAGAGACAAACAATCAGCCCCAGCATTTT. This translates into CASSPETNNQPQHF.

The gene calls are TRBV6-5 and TRBJ2-2, with unresolved D. Trimming cost V 4 bases and J 1 base, with 13 bases left between them. The length of the CDR3 is 16 residues. Looked up from germline, CDR1 is MNHEY and CDR2 is SVGAGI. The CDR3 loop reads CASSSRTILNTGELFF. For the CDR3, the DNA is TGTGCCAGCAGTTCCAGGACGATATTGAACACCGGGGAGCTGTTTTTT.

This clonotype was seen many times. The V and J genes are TRBV24-1 and TRBJ2-5, with 11 nucleotides matching TRBD2. After removal of 9 bases from V and 5 bases from J, the junction contained 10 bases not matched to a gene. Germline V gene data show CDR1 as KGHDR and CDR2 as SFDVKD. CDR3 size: 15 residues. CDR3 residues: CATSSTSGSRETQYF. The CDR3 nucleotides are TGTGCCACCTCTTCTACTAGCGGGAGTCGTGAGACCCAGTACTTC.

In this sample, this clonotype turned up many times. The chain joins TRBV28 to TRBJ2-7; D gene unclear. This CDR3 contains 14 residues. The germline gives CDR1 MDHEN, CDR2 SYDVKM. Trimming pared 2 bases from V and 4 bases from J, leaving 12 bases between. In DNA, the CDR3 is TGTGCCAGCAGTTTAGGGCAGCCTACTTACGAGCAGTACTTC. Residues: CASSLGQPTYEQYF.

The sample holds many counts of this clonotype. J is TRBJ2-3 and V is TRBV5-1; D is uncertain. V lost 3 bases to trimming and J lost 1 base, with 15 bases between them. The CDR3 has 16 residues. The germline gives CDR1 SGHRS, CDR2 YFSETQ. The CDR3 DNA follows: TGCGCCAGCAGCTCTACGGCGAGGCGAGGCACAGATACGCAGTATTTT. It encodes CASSSTARRGTDTQYF.

The chain is built from TRBV20-1 and TRBJ2-7; 9 bases are a match to TRBD2. The germline V gene has CDR1 DFQATT and CDR2 SNEGSKA (reference sequence). This CDR3 has 14 residues. V gave up 6 bases and J gave up 1 base; unmatched junction bases: 7. The CDR3 spells CSASPLAGSYEQYF. The DNA for the CDR3 is TGCAGTGCCAGCCCCCTAGCGGGATCCTACGAGCAGTACTTC.

V is TRBV20-1 and J is TRBJ1-4; no clear D gene. Germline V lookup: CDR1 DFQATT, CDR2 SNEGSKA (reference sequence). The CDR3 spans 13 residues. V was cut by 2 bases and J by 0 bases, with 4 bases left in between. The CDR3 reads CSARSATNEKLFF. In nucleotides, the CDR3 is TGCAGTGCTAGATCTGCAACTAATGAAAAACTGTTTTTT.